The T cell receptor (beta chain) described here comes from a study of cytomegalovirus exposure and HLA in healthy donors. As regards this clone: What it recognizes is unknown.

General study results and limits: Reports indicated that the classifier achieved high specificity and sensitivity in diagnosing cytomegalovirus status.

Vbeta (60) and Jbeta (13) primers were used in the PCR. Profiling relied on immunoSEQ multiplex PCR, and the TCRdb table lists in-frame clones only, not all of them. The repertoire holds about 160,000 clones, with approximately 84% as singletons. Sequencing was done on a sample of PBMCs. The receptor was isolated from a man between 18 and 29 years old in good health and CMV-seropositive.

The CDR3 is CAIRQGLSSYEQYF. As DNA, the CDR3 is TGTGCCATCAGACAGGGGTTGAGCTCCTACGAGCAGTACTTC. The V gene is TRBV10-3, the J gene TRBJ2-7; 7 bases match TRBD1. From germline, CDR1 is ENHRY and CDR2 SYGVKD. The J segment lost 0 bases and the V segment lost 6 bases, leaving 5 bases of the junction unmatched. The CDR3 spans 14 residues.